The 21 T cell receptor beta chains presented below share a single source sample, sequenced in a study of blood T cell repertoires in COVID-19. Generated by immunoSEQ multiplex PCR, the TCRdb table keeps only in-frame clones and is missing some. This sample has 100,000 to 150,000 clones, with around 82% found just once. Sequenced material: peripheral blood. These receptors came from a woman aged 25 to 39 who had recovered from COVID-19.

The CDR3 is CASSPGQIYEQYF. The CDR3 DNA reads TGTGCCAGCTCACCGGGACAGATCTACGAGCAGTACTTC. The chain carries TRBV18 and TRBJ2-7, with TRBD1 identical over 7 bases. The CDR3 totals 13 residues. CDR1 KGHSH and CDR2 LQKENI come from the germline V gene. The trim removed 3 bases at V and 3 bases at J, leaving 2 bases unmatched.

The chain uses TRBV4-1 and TRBJ1-3; 10 bases are a match to TRBD1. Germline V gives CDR1 MGHRA, CDR2 YSYEKL. The J segment lost 5 bases and the V segment lost 2 bases, leaving 6 bases of the junction unmatched. This CDR3 contains 16 residues. CDR3 region: CASSQPRDRGRNTIYF. The CDR3 DNA reads TGCGCCAGCAGCCAACCCAGGGACAGGGGTAGAAACACCATATATTTT.

The V gene is TRBV7-8, the J gene TRBJ2-1, with TRBD2 matching 9 bases. Germline CDR1 reads SGHVS; CDR2 reads FQNEAQ. This CDR3 contains 15 residues. Germline trimming cut 3 bases from V and 6 bases from J; bases unmatched to any gene: 6. CDR3 loop: CASSFGRGRANEQFF. CDR3 in DNA: TGTGCCAGCAGCTTCGGTCGCGGGAGGGCCAATGAGCAGTTCTTC.

This chain uses TRBV5-1 with TRBJ2-2, with TRBD2 identical over 8 bases. This CDR3 is built from 16 residues. Per germline, CDR1 SGHRS and CDR2 YFSETQ. V was pared by 0 bases and J by 4 bases, with 5 bases of the junction left unmatched. CDR3 DNA sequence: TGCGCCAGCAGCTTGGACAGCGGGAGAGGCACCGGGGAGCTGTTTTTT. Its protein product is CASSLDSGRGTGELFF.

CDR3 DNA: TGTGCCAGCAGTCGGAGCGGGACATTACAGCCCCAGCATTTT. Amino acids: CASSRSGTLQPQHF. The chain links TRBV28 to TRBJ1-5, with D possibly being TRBD1 (6 bases). The V gene's germline CDR1 is MDHEN and CDR2 SYDVKM. The CDR3 consists of 14 residues. V was pared by 5 bases and J by 7 bases, with 15 bases between.

The chain couples TRBV6-5 to TRBJ2-7, with TRBD1 as a possible D gene (6 bases). The V gene's germline CDR1 is MNHEY and CDR2 SVGAGI. V lost 5 bases to trimming and J lost 3 bases, with 17 bases between them. The CDR3 spans 15 residues. The CDR3 DNA is TGTGCCAGCAGTACCCGGACAGCCGGCCACTACGAGCAGTACTTC. Amino acids: CASSTRTAGHYEQYF.

The genes are TRBV19 and TRBJ2-1, with TRBD2 identical over 11 bases. J was trimmed by 0 bases and V by 3 bases; bases with no gene match: 7. The V gene's germline CDR1 is LNHDA and CDR2 SQIVND (reference sequence). The CDR3 extends over 18 amino acids. The CDR3 reads CASSIFSGRASSYNEQFF. In DNA form, the CDR3 reads TGTGCCAGTAGTATTTTTAGCGGGAGGGCCAGCTCCTACAATGAGCAGTTCTTC.

The chain combines TRBV2 with TRBJ2-1; possibly TRBD1 for D (7 bases). The CDR3 has 13 amino acids. Germline V CDR1 and CDR2: SNHLY, FYNNEI. Trimming took off 8 bases at V and 2 bases at J, with 10 bases between the two ends. Here the CDR3 reads CASQGGTYNEQFF. CDR3 in DNA: TGTGCCAGCCAGGGGGGCACCTACAATGAGCAGTTCTTC.

The chain couples TRBV7-2 to TRBJ2-4, with 10 positions matching TRBD2. Germline V gives CDR1 SGHTA, CDR2 FQGNSA. Trimming cost V 5 bases and J 1 base; bases outside gene matches: 11. The CDR3 contains 18 residues. CDR3 residues: CASSISGGRVPAKNIQYF. The CDR3 nucleotides read TGTGCCAGCAGCATTAGCGGGGGGCGGGTGCCCGCCAAAAACATTCAGTACTTC. The entire variable domain, with the rest obtained from reference TRBV7-2 and TRBJ2-4, is as follows: GAGVSQSPSNKVTEKGKDVELRCDPISGHTALYWYRQSLGQGLEFLIYFQGNSAPDKSGLPSDRFSAERTGGSVSTLTIQRTQQEDSAVYLCASSISGGRVPAKNIQYFGAGTRLSVL.

The chain has TRBV14 and TRBJ2-2; D remains ambiguous. Germline assignment: CDR1 SGHDN and CDR2 FVKESK. V lost 6 bases and J 0 bases, leaving 8 bases between the germline ends. This CDR3 region has 14 residues. DNA of the CDR3: TGTGCCAGCAGTCCTGAGGCGAACACCGGGGAGCTGTTTTTT. Translation gives CASSPEANTGELFF.

The J gene is TRBJ2-7, the V gene TRBV28; 11 bases fit TRBD1. Germline lookup yields CDR1 MDHEN and CDR2 SYDVKM. The trim removed 6 bases at V and 7 bases at J, leaving 8 bases unmatched. This CDR3 has 14 amino acids. The CDR3 nucleotides read TGTGCCAGCAGGGGGGACAGGGGGATGTGGGAGCAGTACTTC. Its protein product is CASRGDRGMWEQYF.

The table lists this clone with a few counts. This chain joins TRBV2 and TRBJ2-1; weak D call: TRBD2 (5 bases). Germline lookup yields CDR1 SNHLY and CDR2 FYNNEI. CDR3 length: 11 amino acids. V was shortened by 3 bases and J by 16 bases, with 13 bases between the two germline ends. This CDR3 is CASSDWRACFF. As DNA, the CDR3 is TGTGCCAGCAGTGACTGGCGGGCGTGCTTCTTC.

V is TRBV6-7 and J is TRBJ2-6, with D possibly TRBD2 on 7 matching bases. TRBV6-7 is flagged as an ORF with uncertain function. The germline V and J ends were trimmed by 11 bases and 4 bases, with 12 bases remaining between them. This CDR3 contains 13 residues. CDR3 nucleotides: TGTGCCGCACGGGGGGCGGGGGCCAACGTCCTGACTTTC. Translated: CAARGAGANVLTF.

V is TRBV7-9 and J is TRBJ2-3; 8 bases map to TRBD2. Germline V gene data show CDR1 as SEHNR and CDR2 as FQNEAQ (reference sequence). V was pared by 5 bases and J by 4 bases, with 11 bases of the junction left unmatched. The CDR3 totals 16 residues. CDR3 DNA: TGTGCCAGCAGCGCCAGGACTAGCCAAAATCCAGATACGCAGTATTTT. Amino acids: CASSARTSQNPDTQYF.

The CDR3 loop reads CASSNTLTGTELFF. The CDR3 nucleotides read TGTGCCAGCTCCAACACCCTCACAGGGACAGAACTGTTTTTT. This chain connects TRBV18 to TRBJ1-4; 7 bases match TRBD1. CDR1 is KGHSH, CDR2 LQKENI, per germline. The V gene end was trimmed by 6 bases and the J gene end by 12 bases; junction bases not matched to a gene: 13. This CDR3 has 14 residues.

The chain combines TRBV16 with TRBJ2-5; 9 bases are shared with TRBD2. The junction had 5 bases not matched to a gene; V was cut back by 0 bases and J by 3 bases. This CDR3 region has 16 residues. Germline CDR1 and CDR2: KGHSY and FQNENV. The chain's CDR3 is CASSQSSSGGKETQYF. The CDR3 DNA reads TGTGCCAGCAGCCAATCATCCAGCGGGGGGAAAGAGACCCAGTACTTC.

V is TRBV6-1 and J is TRBJ2-1, with 10 bases fitting TRBD2. The CDR3 runs 16 residues. The V segment lost 1 base and the J segment 7 bases; nucleotides outside the gene matches: 7. Germline V CDR1 and CDR2: MNHNS, SASEGT. The DNA for the CDR3 is TGTGCCAGCAGTGAAGACGTAGCGGGGGGTTCAAATGAGCAGTTCTTC. This sequence encodes CASSEDVAGGSNEQFF.

This rearrangement joins TRBV6-6 to TRBJ2-3; D is undetermined. Germline CDR1 reads MNHNY; CDR2 reads SVGAGI (reference sequence). Trimming removed 2 bases from V and 2 bases from J, with 8 bases in between. The CDR3 length is 14 residues. CDR3 amino acids: CASSYGGLTDTQYF. The CDR3 DNA reads as TGTGCCAGCAGTTACGGCGGCCTCACAGATACGCAGTATTTT.

This chain connects TRBV12-3 or TRBV12-4 to TRBJ1-1; perhaps TRBD1 as D (5 bases). The CDR3 runs to 13 residues. The germline V and J ends were trimmed by 7 bases and 7 bases, with 16 bases remaining between them. In DNA form, the CDR3 reads TGTGCCAGCAATTTCCGGATTACAGGTGAAGCTTTCTTT. Translating it yields CASNFRITGEAFF.

V is TRBV13 and J is TRBJ1-1; 7 nucleotides agree with TRBD1. Germline-derived CDR1 and CDR2 are PRHDT and FYEKMQ (reference sequence). V was clipped by 4 bases and J by 4 bases; unmatched bases: 3. The CDR3 has 13 residues. The DNA of the CDR3 is TGTGCCAGCAGCTCGCAGGGGGGCACTGAAGCTTTCTTT. This translates into CASSSQGGTEAFF.

The V and J genes are TRBV11-2 and TRBJ2-2, with 9 bases fitting TRBD2. This CDR3 has 19 residues. Per the germline V gene, CDR1 is SGHAT and CDR2 is FQNNGV. Trimming at V came to 1 base and at J to 4 bases, leaving 13 bases not matched to a gene. CDR3 coding DNA: TGTGCCAGCAGCTTAGGCCGCGGGAGGGAGAAGTGGAGCACCGGGGAGCTGTTTTTT. Protein product: CASSLGRGREKWSTGELFF.